The 2 T cell receptor beta chains in this list originate from one sample, sequenced in a study of regulatory T cells (dated by TCRdb to 2016 to 2018). Library preparation was by the immunoSEQ multiplex PCR assay. For the multiplex PCR, 52 forward TRBV primers and 13 reverse TRBJ primers were used, and amplification bias was corrected with both assay-based and computational methods. As stored in TCRdb, this immuneACCESS dataset retains in-frame rearrangements with V and J assigned. A fraction of the clones does not appear; measured against another copy, unresolved V genes explain less than half of the discrepancy, and the remainder lacks a known reason. The sample table shows 20,000 to 25,000 clones, and over 85% are seen once. Of the sample, around 3.3% falls within the top ten clones. The sequencing sample was made of CD8+ T cells sorted from blood. These receptors were collected from a child younger than 10 with CD3G deficiency.

The count of this clone is one. This chain uses TRBV28 with TRBJ2-2, with no clear D. The CDR3 contains 14 residues. Germline lookup yields CDR1 MDHEN and CDR2 SYDVKM. V was trimmed by 6 bases and J by 1 base, leaving 9 bases between them. CDR3 nucleotides: TGTGCCAGCAGCTCAGCAGAGAACACCGGGGAGCTGTTTTTT. Residues: CASSSAENTGELFF.

This clone was observed a single time. This chain connects TRBV14 to TRBJ2-1; D perhaps matches TRBD1 (6 bases). This CDR3 comprises 13 residues. The germline V and J ends were trimmed by 8 bases and 7 bases, with 15 bases remaining between them. Germline-derived CDR1 and CDR2 are SGHDN and FVKESK. CDR3 protein: CASRLTGSNEQFF. The DNA of the CDR3 is TGTGCCAGCCGATTGACAGGCTCGAATGAGCAGTTCTTC.